This TCR beta chain was captured in a study of blood T cell repertoires in COVID-19. Study background: Sources were T cells, B-cell-depleted T cells, or PBMCs; the material itself was cDNA or gDNA.

Methods used by the authors: How many nucleated cells were present was estimated from reference gene primer amplification. Here immunoSEQ multiplex PCR was the method, and the copy in TCRdb shows in-frame clones only, minus some. V and J calls and clone size are copied from that table; D and trimming were computed from the DNA. The data contain 50,000 to 70,000 clones, around 87% of them seen just once; the ten biggest clones take up less than 7%. CDR3 length: 13 amino acids. From germline, CDR1 is GTSNPN and CDR2 SVGIG (reference sequence). V was clipped by 0 bases and J by 5 bases; unmatched bases: 2.

The TCR was taken from a man in his 60s with active or convalescent COVID-19. Source material: peripheral blood. J is TRBJ2-5 and V is TRBV30, with 8 bases that match TRBD2. CDR3 in amino acids: CAWSVRGGETQYF. CDR3 nucleotide sequence: TGTGCCTGGAGTGTACGGGGGGGGGAGACCCAGTACTTC.